A single sample is the source of the 21 T cell receptor beta chains below, sequenced in a study of T cell responses to AZD1222 COVID-19 vaccine. Libraries were prepared by immunoSEQ multiplex PCR; TCRdb keeps only in-frame clonotypes and omits some of them. Among over 100,000 clones, just over 90% were seen once, and the ten largest hold approximately 4.2%. This specimen was peripheral blood, taken on day 0 of AZD1222 vaccination. These receptors were obtained from an adult in good health.

V gene TRBV24-1 combines with J gene TRBJ1-1; 7 bases line up with TRBD1. Germline CDR1 KGHDR, CDR2 SFDVKD. CDR3 length: 16 amino acids. V trimming: 2 bases; J trimming: 5 bases; junction bases outside the gene matches: 10. CDR3: CATSDSGEGARTEAFF. The CDR3 DNA sequence: TGTGCCACCAGTGATTCTGGAGAGGGGGCGAGAACTGAAGCTTTCTTT.

The sample holds a few counts of this clone. The V gene is TRBV6-5, the J gene TRBJ1-1; TRBD1 matches at 7 bases. After removal of 3 bases from V and 4 bases from J, the junction contained 11 bases not matched to a gene. The CDR3 has 16 amino acids. Germline V CDR1 and CDR2: MNHEY, SVGAGI. The chain's CDR3 is CASSYNLRGRITEAFF. The CDR3 nucleotides are TGTGCCAGCAGTTATAATTTGAGGGGGCGTATCACTGAAGCTTTCTTT.

The J gene is TRBJ1-1, the V gene TRBV5-4; D uncertain. Per the germline V gene, CDR1 is SGHNT and CDR2 is YYREEE (reference sequence). The CDR3 runs to 11 residues. DNA of the CDR3: TGTGTTACTAAGGAGGCCACTGAAGCTTTCTTT. As protein: CVTKEATEAFF.

This rearrangement joins TRBV7-2 to TRBJ1-2; 8 nucleotides line up with TRBD1. Per the germline V gene, CDR1 is SGHTA and CDR2 is FQGNSA. Trimming cost V 2 bases and J 5 bases; bases outside gene matches: 4. The CDR3 loop spans 14 amino acids. The CDR3 reads CASSLNGQGYGYTF. The DNA of the CDR3 is TGTGCCAGCAGCTTAAACGGACAGGGTTATGGCTACACCTTC.

The chain is built from TRBV6-1 and TRBJ2-3; TRBD2 matches 7 bases. Germline CDR1 is MNHNS and CDR2 is SASEGT. The CDR3 extends over 16 amino acids. Trimming at V came to 2 bases and at J to 5 bases, leaving 10 bases not matched to a gene. CDR3 in amino acids: CASSEFLTSRVDTQYF. In nucleotides, the CDR3 is TGTGCCAGCAGTGAATTCTTGACTAGCAGGGTAGATACGCAGTATTTT.

This clone was counted a few times. The genes are TRBV6-5 and TRBJ1-5, with D possibly TRBD1 on 5 matching bases. Germline assignment: CDR1 MNHEY and CDR2 SVGAGI. Trimming removed 5 bases from V and 1 base from J, with 6 bases in between. The CDR3 is made up of 13 amino acids. The CDR3 reads CASSRQSNQPQHF. In DNA, the CDR3 is TGTGCCAGCAGTCGACAGAGCAATCAGCCCCAGCATTTT.

This chain joins TRBV11-1 and TRBJ2-3, with 9 nucleotides matching TRBD2. There are 15 residues in the CDR3. V trimming: 1 base; J trimming: 1 base; junction bases outside the gene matches: 0. CDR1 and CDR2 from the germline V gene are SGHAT and FQDESV (reference sequence). The CDR3 nucleotides are TGTGCCAGCAGCTTAGTAGCGGGGGGCACAGATACGCAGTATTTT. Residues: CASSLVAGGTDTQYF. The full variable domain, rest sourced from reference TRBV11-1 and TRBJ2-3, is EAEVAQSPRYKITEKSQAVAFWCDPISGHATLYWYRQILGQGPELLVQFQDESVVDDSQLPKDRFSAERLKGVDSTLKIQPAELGDSAMYLCASSLVAGGTDTQYFGPGTRLTVL.

V and J are TRBV24-1 and TRBJ2-3, with 12 bases that match TRBD2. The CDR3 length is 14 residues. V shed 9 bases and J 0 bases; nucleotides not matched to a gene: 0. Germline-derived CDR1 and CDR2 are KGHDR and SFDVKD. CDR3 in amino acids: CATGLAGSTDTQYF. The CDR3 DNA reads TGTGCCACCGGACTAGCGGGGAGCACAGATACGCAGTATTTT.

The gene calls are TRBV19 and TRBJ2-3; D may be TRBD2 (6 bases). V dropped 5 bases and J dropped 1 base, with 13 bases sitting between them. This CDR3 is 15 amino acids long. Germline CDR1 and CDR2: LNHDA and SQIVND (reference sequence). The CDR3, as DNA: TGTGCCAGTAGTGTAACCCCTAGCGGCACAGATACGCAGTATTTT. Encoded protein: CASSVTPSGTDTQYF. Using reference TRBV19 and TRBJ2-3 for the parts outside the CDR3, the full variable domain is DGGITQSPKYLFRKEGQNVTLSCEQNLNHDAMYWYRQDPGQGLRLIYYSQIVNDFQKGDIAEGYSVSREKKESFPLTVTSAQKNPTAFYLCASSVTPSGTDTQYFGPGTRLTVL.

The gene calls are TRBV6-4 and TRBJ2-2, with D maybe TRBD2 (6 bases). The CDR3 consists of 15 residues. Germline values: CDR1 MRHNA, CDR2 SNTAGT. Trimming took 0 bases from V and 7 from J, leaving 12 bases between them. CDR3 in amino acids: CASSDSVAGSGELFF. The CDR3 DNA is TGTGCCAGCAGTGACTCGGTCGCGGGAAGCGGGGAGCTGTTTTTT.

Notes on this clone: At one of its ends the junction is not consistent with the germline gene, which may arise from a read error. The genes are TRBV5-1 and TRBJ1-1; D ambiguous. Germline V gene sequence: CDR1 SGHRS, CDR2 YFSETQ. This CDR3 is 16 amino acids long. The CDR3: CASSLWAGAVNIEAFF. The CDR3 DNA reads as TGCGCCAGCAGCTTGTGGGCGGGAGCCGTAAACATTGAAGCTTTCTTT.

This chain connects TRBV6-2 or TRBV6-3 to TRBJ2-3; maybe TRBD1 (5 bases). CDR3 length: 13 amino acids. Germline CDR1 and CDR2: MNHEY and SVGEGT. V was clipped by 2 bases and J by 7 bases, with 10 bases between them. CDR3 sequence reads: CASSYVRGYTQYF. The CDR3 nucleotides are TGTGCCAGCAGTTACGTAAGGGGTTATACGCAGTATTTT.

The J gene is TRBJ2-1, the V gene TRBV7-6; 11 bases line up with TRBD2. The CDR3 totals 16 residues. Per germline, CDR1 SGHVS and CDR2 FNYEAQ. Germline trimming cut 1 base from V and 8 bases from J; bases unmatched to any gene: 7. The CDR3 DNA is TGTGCCAGCAGCTTAGGGCTAGCGGGGGGAGGGGATGAGCAGTTCTTC. Its protein is CASSLGLAGGGDEQFF. The full variable domain, with the rest looked up from reference TRBV7-6 and TRBJ2-1, is GAGVSQSPRYKVTKRGQDVALRCDPISGHVSLYWYRQALGQGPEFLTYFNYEAQQDKSGLPNDRFSAERPEGSISTLTIQRTEQRDSAMYRCASSLGLAGGGDEQFFGPGTRLTVL.

This chain uses TRBV30 with TRBJ2-2, with TRBD1 matching over 7 bases. Germline trimming cut 4 bases from V and 5 bases from J; bases unmatched to any gene: 7. The CDR3 sequence is 14 residues long. The germline CDR1 and CDR2 sequences are GTSNPN and SVGIG (reference sequence). CDR3 sequence (DNA): TGTGCCTGGAAAAGGGGGCTAGTAACCGGGGAGCTGTTTTTT. Translating it yields CAWKRGLVTGELFF.

This chain joins TRBV5-1 and TRBJ2-5, with TRBD2 identical over 8 bases. The V gene's germline CDR1 is SGHRS and CDR2 YFSETQ. The V gene end was trimmed by 0 bases and the J gene end by 2 bases; junction bases not matched to a gene: 6. The CDR3 runs to 16 residues. The CDR3 here is CASSLVQRGTQETQYF. The CDR3 nucleotides are TGCGCCAGCAGCTTGGTCCAGCGGGGGACGCAAGAGACCCAGTACTTC.

This sequence joins TRBV3-1 (or the pseudogene TRBV3-2) and TRBJ2-5, with 11 bases fitting TRBD1. This CDR3 is built from 17 residues. After removal of 3 bases from V and 5 bases from J, the junction contained 11 bases not matched to a gene. Looked up from germline, CDR1 is LGHDT and CDR2 is YNNKEL (reference sequence). CDR3 DNA sequence: TGTGCCAGCAGCCATACGCGGACAGGGGGCATTGGGGAGACCCAGTACTTC. This translates into CASSHTRTGGIGETQYF.

This chain uses TRBV6-1 with TRBJ1-3; D is uncertain. The CDR3 covers 15 residues. Germline V gene data show CDR1 as MNHNS and CDR2 as SASEGT. Trimming cost V 1 base and J 0 bases, with 7 bases left between them. The CDR3 region has the DNA TGTGCCAGCAGTGAAGTAGCAGCCTCTGGAAACACCATATATTTT. This gives the protein CASSEVAASGNTIYF.

This chain connects TRBV19 to TRBJ1-2; D ambiguous. Trimming cost V 7 bases and J 4 bases, with 16 bases left between them. Germline lookup yields CDR1 LNHDA and CDR2 SQIVND (reference sequence). The CDR3 runs to 14 residues. The CDR3 bases are TGTGCCAGTACTATCGAAGGAGGAGGCTATGGCTACACCTTC. Translating it yields CASTIEGGGYGYTF.

The J gene is TRBJ1-2, the V gene TRBV5-6; TRBD1 aligns across 12 bases. V lost 4 bases and J lost 8; bases outside the gene matches: 6. The CDR3 runs to 14 residues. Germline CDR1 SGHDT, CDR2 YYEEEE. The CDR3 here is CASSRDRGQGGYTF. The CDR3 DNA follows: TGTGCCAGCAGCCGGGACAGGGGGCAAGGGGGCTACACCTTC.

The CDR3 DNA reads as TGTGCCAGCAGTTACAGTTATGGCTACACCTTC. Translation: CASSYSYGYTF. J is TRBJ1-2 and V is TRBV6-6; D unclear. The CDR3 length is 11 residues. The V gene's germline CDR1 is MNHNY and CDR2 SVGAGI (reference sequence). Trimming cost V 2 bases and J 5 bases, with 3 bases left between them.

This chain joins TRBV3-1 (or the pseudogene TRBV3-2) and TRBJ2-7; D is possibly TRBD1 or TRBD2 (5 bases each). V shed 5 bases and J shed 5 bases, with 25 bases lying between them. CDR3 length: 17 residues. Germline CDR1 and CDR2: LGHDT and YNNKEL (reference sequence). CDR3 in amino acids: CASSKKTRGPHSHEQYF. The CDR3 nucleotides are TGTGCCAGCAGCAAAAAGACCCGGGGCCCCCATAGTCACGAGCAGTACTTC.